These T cell receptor beta chains were read from a single sample in a study of PD-L1 blockade in urothelial cancer. Clones were read by immunoSEQ multiplex PCR, and TCRdb kept only the in-frame ones, dropping some. The sample contains 50,000 to 65,000 clones, approximately 87% of which appear only once. The source material was PBMCs, sampled around atezolizumab (anti-PD-L1) treatment. The receptors were gathered from a man between 35 and 55 years old with urothelial cancer. Both conserved end residues are part of each CDR3. Each record gives: D gene, clone size, J gene, V gene, CDR3 protein, CDR3 DNA. A D gene is named only where the DNA matches it firmly. Clone size is stated in some rows and not others, as once, few, many or a class when expanded.

>NA|once|TRBJ1-2|TRBV19
CASSIGRGGYTF
TGTGCCAGTAGTATCGGGCGGGGCGGCTACACCTTC
>NA|NA|TRBJ2-1|TRBV29-1
CSVATGPYREQFF
TGCAGCGTTGCCACAGGGCCCTACCGGGAGCAGTTCTTC
>NA|NA|TRBJ2-3|TRBV28
CASSSPGSTDTQYF
TGTGCCAGCAGTTCCCCGGGATCCACAGATACGCAGTATTTT
>NA|NA|TRBJ2-5|TRBV9
CASSVEGFPGETQYF
TGTGCCAGCAGCGTAGAAGGCTTTCCGGGAGAGACCCAGTACTTC
>TRBD2|NA|TRBJ2-1|TRBV19
CASSPGIAGVGEQFF
TGTGCCAGTAGTCCGGGGATAGCGGGAGTAGGTGAGCAGTTCTTC
>TRBD1|NA|TRBJ1-2|TRBV4-2
CASSHTGTGASGYTF
TGTGCCAGCAGCCATACCGGGACAGGGGCGAGTGGCTACACCTTC
>TRBD2|NA|TRBJ2-3|TRBV18
CASSRTPSGTSARTDTQYF
TGTGCCAGCTCACGTACCCCCTCCGGTACTAGCGCCCGCACAGATACGCAGTATTTT
>NA|NA|TRBJ1-1|TRBV14
CASSHQNGRTEAFF
TGTGCCAGCAGCCATCAGAATGGGAGGACCGAAGCTTTCTTT
>NA|once|TRBJ2-1|TRBV10-3
CAISQGNSYNEQFF
TGTGCCATCAGCCAGGGGAATTCCTACAATGAGCAGTTCTTC
>NA|NA|TRBJ2-1|TRBV19
CASRVESLSYNEQFF
TGTGCCAGTAGGGTGGAGAGTCTTTCCTACAATGAGCAGTTCTTC
>TRBD1|once|TRBJ2-5|TRBV5-4
CASSSQGARQETQYF
TGTGCCAGCAGCTCCCAGGGGGCAAGGCAAGAGACCCAGTACTTC
>NA|NA|TRBJ1-2|TRBV27
CASSPGGAGYTF
TGTGCCAGCAGTCCAGGTGGGGCGGGCTACACCTTC
>NA|few|TRBJ2-4|TRBV4-2
CASSQGVSAKNIQYF
TGTGCCAGCAGCCAAGGAGTTTCAGCCAAAAACATTCAGTACTTC
>NA|few|TRBJ1-2|TRBV4-1
CASSLGTGLGGYTF
TGCGCCAGCAGCCTGGGGACTGGCCTCGGAGGCTACACCTTC
>NA|NA|TRBJ1-5|TRBV21-1
CASSKKETGNQPQHF
TGTGCCAGCAGCAAGAAGGAGACAGGCAATCAGCCCCAGCATTTT
>NA|NA|TRBJ1-3|TRBV28
CASRSGSSGNTIYF
TGTGCCAGCAGGTCGGGTAGCTCTGGAAACACCATATATTTT
>TRBD2|once|TRBJ2-7|TRBV19
CASSLAGLAGYEQYF
TGTGCCAGTAGTTTGGCGGGGCTAGCGGGATACGAGCAGTACTTC
>NA|once|TRBJ2-1|TRBV7-2
CASSLVGASNNEQFF
TGTGCCAGCAGCTTAGTTGGGGCCTCGAACAATGAGCAGTTCTTC
>NA|NA|TRBJ2-1|TRBV11-2
CASSLAGPASYNEQFF
TGTGCCAGCAGCTTAGCGGGTCCAGCCTCCTACAATGAGCAGTTCTTC
>NA|NA|TRBJ2-7|TRBV27
CASSRQVEPYEQYF
TGTGCCAGCAGTCGACAGGTGGAACCCTACGAGCAGTACTTC
>NA|NA|TRBJ2-5|TRBV15
CATSRDRGVLETQYF
TGTGCCACCAGCAGAGATCGAGGAGTTTTGGAGACCCAGTACTTC
>TRBD1|NA|TRBJ1-2|TRBV19
CASSMTGTGGRDGYTF
TGTGCCAGTAGTATGACCGGGACAGGGGGCCGGGATGGCTACACCTTC
>NA|NA|TRBJ2-2|TRBV19
CASRPTVNTGELFF
TGTGCCAGTCGCCCGACAGTGAACACCGGGGAGCTGTTTTTT
>NA|once|TRBJ2-3|TRBV4-2
CASSQRGNPTDTQYF
TGTGCCAGCAGCCAAAGGGGGAACCCCACAGATACGCAGTATTTT
>TRBD2|NA|TRBJ2-1|TRBV6-1
CASSEAWVAGDENEQFF
TGTGCCAGCAGTGAAGCGTGGGTGGCGGGAGACGAGAATGAGCAGTTCTTC
>NA|NA|TRBJ1-5|TRBV29-1
CSVGGEGQPQHF
TGCAGCGTGGGGGGGGAGGGTCAGCCCCAGCATTTT
>TRBD2|NA|TRBJ2-7|TRBV10-3
CATGRGAAYEQYF
TGTGCCACCGGGCGGGGGGCGGCCTACGAGCAGTACTTC
>NA|NA|TRBJ1-5|TRBV28
CASSLMLGEAQPQHF
TGTGCCAGCAGTTTAATGTTAGGGGAGGCTCAGCCCCAGCATTTT
>TRBD2|few|TRBJ2-1|TRBV5-5
CASSYRLAAYNEQFF
TGTGCCAGCAGCTATCGGCTAGCGGCCTACAATGAGCAGTTCTTC
>NA|few|TRBJ1-2|TRBV27
CASSPGVLNYGYTF
TGTGCCAGCAGTCCCGGGGTGCTTAACTATGGCTACACCTTC